This T cell receptor beta chain was documented in a study of shared clonotypes between healthy human individuals (dated by TCRdb to between 2020 and 2021). Some background on the complete study: A few men and a couple of women, aged 18 to 49 years, made up the cohort. Per donor, three plates each were used for CD4 naive and CD4 memory, two for CD8 naive, and one for CD8 memory. Blood TCR repertoires of about five healthy adults were deeply sequenced to estimate repertoire size and the extent of clonotype sharing between individuals. To increase sequencing depth and limit assay-specific biases, different laboratories used diverse techniques to prepare libraries and sequence TCR repertoires. Between about 0.94 and 10 billion PBMCs per donor were obtained by leukapheresis. Results and caveats for the whole study, not just this receptor: Incomplete sequencing was indicated by rarefaction of sorted-subset datasets, despite the large sequencing depth. Pairwise subsampling indicated that sequencing depth was expected to affect the degree of clonotype sharing among donors. Compared with non-shared clonotypes, the clonotypes found in all four sorted-subset donors had higher generation probabilities. The small number of donors limited the genetic and exposure-history diversity represented. Only blood was sampled, and tissue TCR repertoires likely differ from those in blood. Naive subsets generally had larger estimated clonotype richness than memory subsets did. Across a few donors, 4.5% to 6.5% of naive CD4, over 3% of naive CD8, approximately 2.5% of memory CD4, and 0.4% of memory CD8 clonotypes were shared.

The germline V gene encodes CDR1 MNHEY and CDR2 SMNVEV (reference sequence). The CDR3 spans 13 residues, from the cysteine through the phenylalanine. Only CDR3 DNA is held: 39 bases, read in frame from base 1. The germline ends are 19 bases apart after V is trimmed by 6 bases and J by 11 bases. Using the deep immunoSEQ assay, multiplex PCR amplified TCR CDR3 regions from genomic DNA. For each cell subset, the extracted genomic DNA was distributed evenly across all wells of several immunoSEQ 96-well plates, and each plate served as one replicate. For sorted subsets, each replicate PCR was loaded with 200 to 250 ng genomic DNA, equivalent to approximately 33,000 T cell genomes. The purified libraries were quantified using a Qubit 3.0 fluorometer, sized with a Bioanalyzer 2100, and then quantified again using the KAPA Library Quantification kit. Every immunoSEQ 96-well plate was sequenced on a separate single-read 150-cycle Illumina NextSeq 550 flow cell. The paper's processing steps were these. Because the immunoSEQ output included only junctional sequences and no quality scores, the filtering could not be the same as the filtering used for full-length reads. Sequences were annotated with PyIR, a Python wrapper for IgBLAST v1.9, and V/J genes and CDR3 were assigned using IMGT germline references. Reads were filtered out if the reads had weak V/J assignments (E-value above 1e-6), no CDR3, stop codons, out-of-frame junctions, or ambiguous translated residues. A V3J clonotype was defined by an identical inferred V gene, J gene, and CDR3 amino acid sequence. Percentage overlap between repertoires was computed as shared unique clonotypes divided by the size of the smaller repertoire. Three approaches were used to assess repertoire richness: RTK rarefaction, the Chao1 estimator, and Recon v2.1 estimates of unobserved clonotypes. For all TCRbeta clonotypes obtained by the gDNA method from a few donors, generation probabilities were computed with OLGA. Drawn from immuneACCESS, this table holds only the in-frame rearrangements with V and J called that TCRdb kept. Clones are partly lost; checked studies trace under half to an unresolved V gene and leave the rest unexplained. The V and J calls and clone size are taken from that table; D and trimming were inferred from the DNA. In this sample the table shows 600,000 to 700,000 clones, roughly 72% of which occur a single time. In total, the top ten clones hold roughly 2% of the sample.

Healthy HIV-negative adults with no recently reported acute infections or vaccinations were included as donors. Every donor was a Caucasian adult living in Nashville, Tennessee, USA. CD4+ T cells were enriched by magnetic negative selection; naive cells were then positively selected on CD45RA, and the negative fraction formed the memory subset. Blood was obtained by leukapheresis, after which PBMCs were separated by Ficoll-Histopaque density gradient centrifugation and cryopreserved in liquid nitrogen vapor phase. Analytical flow cytometry was used to check the purity and quantity of every magnetically sorted T cell population. Genomic DNA was isolated from each sorted fraction and quantified by UV absorbance on a Nanodrop 2000c. As to this clone: The antigen this receptor binds is unknown. Nothing much larger sits one base from this clone, and base qualities are not available.

This TCR came from a woman in her thirties in good health. The rearranged segments are TRBV27 and TRBJ1-1; the D gene is unclear. Sequencing was done on a sample of memory CD4+ T cells sorted from blood. The cell subset or site label, read with the paper, signifies: CD45RA-negative fraction. The CDR3 region: CASSPPAARKAFF. In nucleotide form, the sequence is TGTGCCAGCAGCCCCCCAGCGGCCAGGAAGGCTTTCTTT.